This TCR beta chain was recovered during a study of identical twins. The germline CDR1 and CDR2 sequences are MGHDK and SYGVNS. The length of the CDR3 is 13 residues. V was clipped by 6 bases and J by 5 bases, with 11 bases between them. Study observations and caveats: The conclusions drew on cross-sectional statistical analysis instead of tracking the same donors. Surplus twin overlap in beta out-of-frame sequences was less pronounced. The study found excess low generation probability among twin-shared out-of-frame alpha sequences.

This clonotype was seen a handful of times. Its target is unknown. With template switching, a universal primer site was added, and the cDNA carried unique molecular identifiers. TCRdb processed the 5' RACE reads anew with MiXCR; each CDR3 protein has one entry. The sample holds 450,000 or so distinct CDR3 sequences, approximately 14% seen once. The sample was also reused in another study, on yellow fever vaccine responses in identical twins.

Sequencing was performed on CD4+ T cells sorted from blood. The chain employs TRBV25-1 and TRBJ1-5; no reliable D call. The sequence derives from a woman between 18 and 30 years old in good health. In nucleotides, the CDR3 is TGTGCCAGCAGATCATCATTATATCAGCCCCAGCATTTT. Its translation is CASRSSLYQPQHF.